A single sample is the source of the 30 T cell receptor beta chains below, sequenced in a study of TIL therapy for anti-PD-1-resistant metastatic lung cancer. Sequencing used immunoSEQ v3. Profiled with immunoSEQ multiplex PCR; TCRdb holds only in-frame clones, not every one. The table records a few thousand clones, 64% of them present only once. The time point is: pre-treatment sample, taken before nivolumab and TIL therapy. The tumor samples were excised metastases, mostly pleural nodules or supraclavicular lymph nodes. This sample comprised tumor tissue, obtained at baseline. These receptors were obtained from a man in his 70s with non-small cell lung cancer.

This chain uses TRBV4-3 with TRBJ1-2, with no clear D. The V end lost 0 bases, the J end lost 3 bases, and 8 bases lay between the germline ends. Per the germline V gene, CDR1 is LGHNA and CDR2 is YSLEER. The CDR3 runs to 14 residues. The CDR3 sequence is CASSQDLGYYGYTF. The CDR3 DNA reads TGCGCCAGCAGCCAAGATCTGGGGTACTATGGCTACACCTTC.

V gene TRBV7-9 combines with J gene TRBJ2-2; a possible D gene is TRBD1 (6 bases). In germline, CDR1 is SEHNR, CDR2 FQNEAQ (reference sequence). V lost 5 bases and J lost 6, with 22 bases in between. The length of the CDR3 is 17 residues. The DNA of the CDR3 is TGTGCCAGCAGCCCCCCCCAATACAGGGATCTGTCCGGGGAGCTGTTTTTT. Protein product: CASSPPQYRDLSGELFF.

The rearrangement uses TRBV18 and TRBJ2-7, with TRBD1 as a possible D gene (6 bases). Per the germline V gene, CDR1 is KGHSH and CDR2 is LQKENI. Trimming stripped 5 bases from V and 3 bases from J, with 11 bases between. This CDR3 contains 13 residues. Written as DNA, the CDR3 is TGTGCCAGCTCAATCGGACAGAACTACGAGCAGTACTTC. Encoded protein: CASSIGQNYEQYF.

With respect to this clone: Germline is not matched at one junction end, which may reflect a read error. The genes are TRBV7-9 and TRBJ2-1; maybe TRBD1 (6 bases). There are 11 residues in the CDR3. Germline lookup yields CDR1 SEHNR and CDR2 FQNEAQ (reference sequence). The CDR3 sequence: CASSLDRVGLF. As DNA, the CDR3 is TGTGCCAGCAGCTTAGACAGGGTCGGGCTCTTC. The variable domain in full, with the rest retrieved from reference TRBV7-9 and TRBJ2-1, is DTGVSQNPRHKITKRGQNVTFRCDPISEHNRLYWYRQTLGQGPEFLTYFQNEAQLEKSRLLSDRFSAERPKGSFSTLEIQRTEQGDSAMYLCASSLDRVGLFGPGTRLTVL.

The rearrangement links TRBV5-1 to TRBJ2-7, with D perhaps given as TRBD1 or TRBD2 (5 bases each). Trimming left V 5 bases short and J 2 bases short, with 11 bases between. The CDR3 covers 13 residues. Germline V CDR1 and CDR2: SGHRS, YFSETQ. The CDR3 DNA follows: TGCGCCAGCAGTTTACGGGACGCCTACGAGCAGTACTTC. Amino acid sequence: CASSLRDAYEQYF.

This clone came up a few times. The chain carries TRBV27 and TRBJ1-1; the D gene is possibly TRBD1 (6 bases). V lost 7 bases and J 3 bases, leaving 15 bases between the germline ends. Germline loops: CDR1 MNHEY, CDR2 SMNVEV (reference sequence). The CDR3 extends over 14 amino acids. The CDR3 sequence: CASKYNRAYTEAFF. CDR3 nucleotide sequence: TGTGCCAGCAAATATAACAGGGCCTACACTGAAGCTTTCTTT.

The chain links TRBV2 to TRBJ2-7, with a weak D call TRBD2 (7 bases). In germline, CDR1 is SNHLY, CDR2 FYNNEI. This CDR3 region has 14 residues. V lost 1 base and J lost 3, with 10 bases in between. CDR3 sequence reads: CASSEGGGGYEQYF. In DNA form, the CDR3 reads TGTGCCAGCAGTGAAGGGGGAGGGGGCTACGAGCAGTACTTC. The full variable domain, its missing parts supplied by reference TRBV2 and TRBJ2-7, is EPEVTQTPSHQVTQMGQEVILRCVPISNHLYFYWYRQILGQKVEFLVSFYNNEISEKSEIFDDQFSVERPDGSNFTLKIRSTKLEDSAMYFCASSEGGGGYEQYFGPGTRLTVT.

V is TRBV7-9 and J is TRBJ2-1; D uncertain. The V gene lost 3 bases and the J gene lost 4 bases, with 16 bases spanning the gap. CDR3 length equals 16 residues. Germline CDR1 and CDR2: SEHNR and FQNEAQ (reference sequence). CDR3 residues: CASSFVVGSFYNEQFF. In DNA, the CDR3 is TGTGCCAGCAGCTTTGTTGTCGGCAGCTTTTACAATGAGCAGTTCTTC.

This clone has only a few counts. The chain employs TRBV7-6 and TRBJ1-6, with a tentative D call TRBD1 (5 bases). In germline, CDR1 is SGHVS, CDR2 FNYEAQ. The CDR3 covers 14 residues. Trimming stripped 1 base from V and 14 bases from J, with 15 bases between. The CDR3 loop reads CASSLGSGTQALHF. The CDR3 coding sequence is TGTGCCAGCAGCTTAGGGTCCGGGACCCAAGCCCTCCACTTT.

This clone was observed a single time. The chain recombines TRBV2 with TRBJ2-4, with 12 nucleotides matching TRBD2. CDR1 SNHLY and CDR2 FYNNEI come from the germline V gene. The V and J ends lost 4 bases and 0 bases, in that order; junction bases with no gene match: 4. This CDR3 has 17 amino acids. The CDR3 DNA sequence: TGTGCCAGCAGTGGGGGACTAGCGGGCCGAGCCAAAAACATTCAGTACTTC. Translating gives CASSGGLAGRAKNIQYF.

The chain uses TRBV7-9 and TRBJ2-7; tentatively, D is TRBD1 or TRBD2 (5 bases each). Germline V gives CDR1 SEHNR, CDR2 FQNEAQ (reference sequence). This CDR3 spans 17 amino acids. Trimming took off 0 bases at V and 7 bases at J, with 22 bases between the two ends. DNA for the CDR3: TGTGCCAGCAGCTTAGCCGCCAGGGACGCGGGCCTAGATGAGCAGTACTTC. Protein product: CASSLAARDAGLDEQYF. Complete variable domain (other parts from reference TRBV7-9 and TRBJ2-7): DTGVSQNPRHKITKRGQNVTFRCDPISEHNRLYWYRQTLGQGPEFLTYFQNEAQLEKSRLLSDRFSAERPKGSFSTLEIQRTEQGDSAMYLCASSLAARDAGLDEQYFGPGTRLTVT.

This chain connects TRBV11-1 to TRBJ2-2; D is unclear. Trimming left V 3 bases short and J 3 bases short, with 5 bases between. CDR1 and CDR2 from the germline V gene are SGHAT and FQDESV (reference sequence). The CDR3 sequence is 13 residues long. CDR3 nucleotides: TGTGCCAGCAGCTTGACGGACACCGGGGAGCTGTTTTTT. It is translated as CASSLTDTGELFF. Using reference TRBV11-1 and TRBJ2-2 for the parts outside the CDR3, the full variable domain is EAEVAQSPRYKITEKSQAVAFWCDPISGHATLYWYRQILGQGPELLVQFQDESVVDDSQLPKDRFSAERLKGVDSTLKIQPAELGDSAMYLCASSLTDTGELFFGEGSRLTVL.

The rearrangement uses TRBV25-1 and TRBJ2-7; 9 positions agree with TRBD2. The CDR3 is 13 residues long. Germline V gene lookup returns CDR1 MGHDK and CDR2 SYGVNS. The trim removed 8 bases at V and 3 bases at J, leaving 5 bases unmatched. The CDR3 here is CASAGTSNYEQYF. The CDR3 DNA is TGTGCCAGCGCCGGGACTAGCAACTACGAGCAGTACTTC.

The sample holds a few counts of this clone. The rearrangement uses TRBV14 and TRBJ2-1; the D gene is possibly TRBD1 (5 bases). The V and J ends lost 0 bases and 5 bases respectively, with 8 bases between them. Germline V gene sequence: CDR1 SGHDN, CDR2 FVKESK. This CDR3 is built from 14 residues. The CDR3 sequence is CASSQEETDNEQFF. CDR3 DNA: TGTGCCAGCAGCCAAGAGGAGACAGACAATGAGCAGTTCTTC. The whole variable domain, remainder taken from reference TRBV14 and TRBJ2-1, is EAGVTQFPSHSVIEKGQTVTLRCDPISGHDNLYWYRRVMGKEIKFLLHFVKESKQDESGMPNNRFLAERTGGTYSTLKVQPAELEDSGVYFCASSQEETDNEQFFGPGTRLTVL.

The rearrangement uses TRBV7-2 and TRBJ2-5; 7 bases are shared with TRBD1. The CDR3 loop spans 13 amino acids. Germline V gene lookup returns CDR1 SGHTA and CDR2 FQGNSA. Trimming cost V 6 bases and J 3 bases; bases outside gene matches: 4. CDR3 DNA sequence: TGTGCCAGCAGTCCCGGGACAGAAGAGACCCAGTACTTC. Its translation is CASSPGTEETQYF.

The genes are TRBV20-1 and TRBJ2-7, with D maybe TRBD1 (5 bases). Germline lookup yields CDR1 DFQATT and CDR2 SNEGSKA (reference sequence). V was trimmed by 5 bases and J by 7 bases, leaving 9 bases between them. This CDR3 region has 10 residues. CDR3 DNA: TGCAGTGCTCGACAGCAGGAGCAGTACTTC. Its translation: CSARQQEQYF.

The chain links TRBV2 to TRBJ2-3; TRBD2 matches 8 bases. Germline V gene sequence: CDR1 SNHLY, CDR2 FYNNEI. This CDR3 region has 14 residues. The V segment lost 5 bases and the J segment 1 base; nucleotides outside the gene matches: 2. CDR3 in amino acids: CASSREGGTDTQYF. DNA of the CDR3: TGTGCCAGCAGTCGGGAGGGGGGCACAGATACGCAGTATTTT.

The rearrangement uses TRBV9 and TRBJ2-7; TRBD2 might be the D (6 bases). The CDR3 is 15 residues long. CDR1 and CDR2 (germline): SGDLS, YYNGEE. V lost 0 bases and J lost 2, with 12 bases in between. The CDR3 loop is CASSVVGGPTYEQYF. CDR3 nucleotide sequence: TGTGCCAGCAGCGTAGTCGGGGGTCCTACCTACGAGCAGTACTTC.

The chain employs TRBV21-1 and TRBJ1-1. TRBV21-1 is a known pseudogene. The length of the CDR3 is 11 residues. The DNA for the CDR3 is TGTGCCAGCGGAGCCAGCACTGAAGCTTTCTTT. Its translation is CASGASTEAFF.

V usage is TRBV2 and J usage is TRBJ2-7; 10 bases line up with TRBD2. V lost 10 bases to trimming and J lost 1 base; unmatched junction nucleotides: 10. Germline V gene data show CDR1 as SNHLY and CDR2 as FYNNEI. This CDR3 region has 15 residues. The CDR3 loop reads CATLGRLAGSYEQYF. DNA for the CDR3: TGTGCCACCCTAGGAAGACTAGCGGGTTCCTACGAGCAGTACTTC. The full variable domain, completed using reference TRBV2 and TRBJ2-7, is EPEVTQTPSHQVTQMGQEVILRCVPISNHLYFYWYRQILGQKVEFLVSFYNNEISEKSEIFDDQFSVERPDGSNFTLKIRSTKLEDSAMYFCATLGRLAGSYEQYFGPGTRLTVT.

The J gene is TRBJ2-7, the V gene TRBV27, with TRBD1 identical over 9 bases. CDR3 size: 14 residues. In germline, CDR1 is MNHEY, CDR2 SMNVEV (reference sequence). Trimming at V came to 5 bases and at J to 7 bases, leaving 9 bases not matched to a gene. The CDR3 DNA reads TGTGCCAGCAGTCCAACAGGGGGCCTACGGGAGCAGTACTTC. Its protein product is CASSPTGGLREQYF.

The genes are TRBV7-3 and TRBJ2-3; D not resolved. There are 16 residues in the CDR3. In germline, CDR1 is SGHTA, CDR2 FQGTGA. V gave up 0 bases and J gave up 6 bases, with 16 bases separating them. The CDR3: CASSLTGQTVGDTQYF. In nucleotides, the CDR3 is TGTGCCAGCAGCTTAACGGGTCAGACTGTTGGGGATACGCAGTATTTT.

This chain links TRBV7-2 with TRBJ2-7; 11 positions match TRBD1. CDR1 and CDR2 from the germline V gene are SGHTA and FQGNSA. J gave up 4 bases and V 1 base, and 3 bases lay outside the gene matches. There are 15 residues in the CDR3. The CDR3 region is CASSLGGQGVYEQYF. CDR3 nucleotides: TGTGCCAGCAGCTTAGGGGGACAGGGGGTATACGAGCAGTACTTC.

The V call is TRBV5-6, the J call TRBJ2-3; TRBD2 matches 7 bases. This CDR3 region has 14 residues. Germline CDR1 SGHDT, CDR2 YYEEEE. With V trimmed by 7 bases and J by 6 bases, 11 bases remained unmatched. CDR3: CASRPGLGGDTQYF. In DNA, the CDR3 is TGTGCCAGCCGTCCCGGGCTGGGAGGGGATACGCAGTATTTT.

This rearrangement joins TRBV14 to TRBJ1-1; D is unresolved. From germline, CDR1 is SGHDN and CDR2 FVKESK. This CDR3 is 15 amino acids long. V was cut by 1 base and J by 1 base, with 10 bases left in between. This CDR3 reads CASSQVSGWNTEAFF. DNA for the CDR3: TGTGCCAGCAGCCAAGTTTCTGGGTGGAACACTGAAGCTTTCTTT.

This chain uses TRBV7-8 with TRBJ2-2; tentative D call: TRBD1 (6 bases). Germline CDR1 SGHVS, CDR2 FQNEAQ. This CDR3 contains 17 residues. The ends were cut back, 2 bases at V and 4 bases at J, with 17 bases in the middle. CDR3 amino acids: CASSLPLRRQATGELFF. The CDR3 DNA sequence: TGTGCCAGCAGCTTACCGCTTAGAAGACAGGCCACCGGGGAGCTGTTTTTT.

This sequence joins TRBV7-6 and TRBJ2-6, with D possibly being TRBD1 (5 bases). CDR1 is SGHVS, CDR2 FNYEAQ, per germline. Trimming stripped 1 base from V and 0 bases from J, with 7 bases between. CDR3 length: 16 amino acids. The CDR3 DNA is TGTGCCAGCAGCTTAGTCGACAGCTCTGGGGCCAACGTCCTGACTTTC. Translation: CASSLVDSSGANVLTF.

The genes are TRBV27 and TRBJ2-1; possibly TRBD1 or TRBD2 for D (5 bases each). V dropped 2 bases and J dropped 0 bases, with 11 bases sitting between them. This CDR3 has 16 amino acids. Germline lookup yields CDR1 MNHEY and CDR2 SMNVEV (reference sequence). CDR3 residues: CASSLGTASSYNEQFF. CDR3 sequence (DNA): TGTGCCAGCAGTTTAGGGACGGCGAGCTCCTACAATGAGCAGTTCTTC.

The V and J genes are TRBV7-2 and TRBJ2-3, with TRBD2 identical over 7 bases. Germline V gene data show CDR1 as SGHTA and CDR2 as FQGNSA. The CDR3 is 15 residues long. With V trimmed by 0 bases and J by 5 bases, 5 bases remained unmatched. CDR3 nucleotide sequence: TGTGCCAGCAGCTTAGCGGGAGGGCGGGTAGATACGCAGTATTTT. Translation: CASSLAGGRVDTQYF.

The rearrangement links TRBV19 to TRBJ2-7, with 11 bases identical to TRBD2. Germline CDR1 is LNHDA and CDR2 is SQIVND (reference sequence). CDR3 length equals 14 residues. V was clipped by 3 bases and J by 2 bases; unmatched bases: 0. The CDR3 nucleotides read TGTGCCAGTAGTATGACTAGCGGGACCTACGAGCAGTACTTC. Translated, it gives CASSMTSGTYEQYF.